This T cell receptor (beta chain) was recorded in a study of shared clonotypes between healthy human individuals. On the study more broadly: A couple of women and a few men aged 18 to 49 made up the donors.

Assay used: immunoSEQ multiplex PCR; TCRdb lists only in-frame clones, some missing. Of over 300,000 clones in the sample, around 87% were seen once. Study results and limitations: With a few donors compared, approximately 5.5% of naive CD4 clonotypes were shared. Rarefaction exposed incomplete sorted-subset sequencing despite large depth.

Germline CDR1 is GTSNPN and CDR2 is SVGIG (reference sequence). The CDR3 runs 14 residues. The V and J ends lost 1 base and 2 bases, in that order; junction bases with no gene match: 3. With regard to this clone: Antigen specificity is unknown.

This sequence originates from a man younger than 35 in good health. This chain links TRBV30 with TRBJ2-3; 7 bases agree with TRBD2. What was sequenced was memory CD8+ T cells sorted from blood. Described subset: CD45RO+ cells pooled with CCR7-negative TemRA cells. CDR3 protein: CAWSGGTNTDTQYF. The CDR3 nucleotides read TGTGCCTGGAGTGGGGGGACTAACACAGATACGCAGTATTTT.